Below, 13 T cell receptor beta chains from the same sample are listed, as sequenced in a study of blood T cell repertoires in COVID-19. Assay used: immunoSEQ multiplex PCR; TCRdb lists only in-frame clones, some missing. The sample has roughly 130,000 clones; about 83% are singletons. The sample comprised peripheral blood. These receptors all come from a middle-aged man with acute or convalescent COVID-19.

The J gene is TRBJ2-2, the V gene TRBV6-5, with a tentative D call TRBD2 (7 bases). The CDR3 length is 15 residues. V was cut by 7 bases and J by 7 bases, with 19 bases left in between. CDR1 and CDR2 (germline): MNHEY, SVGAGI. The CDR3 coding sequence is TGTGCCAGCACCCGGTTAGGGGGGGACATCGGGGAGCTGTTTTTT. Its translation is CASTRLGGDIGELFF.

The chain links TRBV10-1 to TRBJ1-1; TRBD1 matches 8 bases. Germline trimming cut 6 bases from V and 5 bases from J; bases unmatched to any gene: 11. In germline, CDR1 is WNHNN, CDR2 SYGVQD (reference sequence). The CDR3 has 15 amino acids. Written as DNA, the CDR3 is TGCGCCAGCAGCGAGACCGGGACAGGAGGAACTGAAGCTTTCTTT. Its protein product is CASSETGTGGTEAFF.

This chain links TRBV5-5 with TRBJ2-5; D is perhaps TRBD2 (6 bases). CDR1 SGHKS and CDR2 YYEKEE come from the germline V gene (reference sequence). V shed 0 bases and J shed 4 bases, with 7 bases lying between them. The CDR3 consists of 13 residues. The CDR3 nucleotides are TGTGCCAGCAGCTTGGCAGCGGGAGAGACCCAGTACTTC. The encoded protein is CASSLAAGETQYF.

In its sample, this clone was seen once. The V and J genes are TRBV5-4 and TRBJ2-3, with D perhaps matching TRBD2 (6 bases). This CDR3 has 17 residues. The germline V and J ends were trimmed by 1 base and 3 bases, with 18 bases remaining between them. The germline V gene encodes CDR1 SGHNT and CDR2 YYREEE (reference sequence). CDR3 amino acids: CASSLWGDQLPTDTQYF. CDR3 in DNA: TGTGCCAGCAGCTTGTGGGGGGACCAACTACCTACAGATACGCAGTATTTT.

This sequence joins TRBV7-9 and TRBJ1-2, with a tentative D call TRBD1 (5 bases). Trimming left V 7 bases short and J 4 bases short, with 10 bases between. Germline assignment: CDR1 SEHNR and CDR2 FQNEAQ (reference sequence). This CDR3 has 12 amino acids. This CDR3 reads CASTRTLYGYTF. The DNA of the CDR3 is TGTGCCAGCACCCGGACACTCTATGGCTACACCTTC.

The CDR3 region is CASSSRLAGVYNEQFF. Written as DNA, the CDR3 is TGTGCCAGCAGCTCCCGACTAGCGGGGGTCTACAATGAGCAGTTCTTC. This rearrangement joins TRBV3-1 (or the pseudogene TRBV3-2) to TRBJ2-1; TRBD2 matches at 12 bases. This CDR3 region has 16 residues. V shed 5 bases, J shed 3 bases, and the junction held 5 bases outside the gene matches. The germline V gene has CDR1 LGHDT and CDR2 YNNKEL (reference sequence).

This clone appeared many times. V and J are TRBV7-9 and TRBJ1-4; D remains unclear. Germline loops: CDR1 SEHNR, CDR2 FQNEAQ (reference sequence). This CDR3 is built from 14 residues. The V gene lost 6 bases and the J gene lost 5 bases, with 13 bases spanning the gap. The CDR3, as DNA: TGTGCCAGCAGAAAAGCAGGAGGGAATGAAAAACTGTTTTTT. Encoded protein: CASRKAGGNEKLFF. Drawing the rest from reference TRBV7-9 and TRBJ1-4, the complete variable domain is DTGVSQNPRHKITKRGQNVTFRCDPISEHNRLYWYRQTLGQGPEFLTYFQNEAQLEKSRLLSDRFSAERPKGSFSTLEIQRTEQGDSAMYLCASRKAGGNEKLFFGSGTQLSVL.

V gene TRBV5-1 combines with J gene TRBJ2-7, with TRBD1 matching 8 bases. Trimming cost V 4 bases and J 3 bases; bases outside gene matches: 6. Germline CDR1 SGHRS, CDR2 YFSETQ. The CDR3 runs 14 residues. The CDR3 protein is CASSIYRGNYEQYF. The DNA of the CDR3 is TGCGCCAGCAGCATATACAGGGGGAACTACGAGCAGTACTTC. Based on the CDR3 plus reference TRBV5-1 and TRBJ2-7, the full variable domain is KAGVTQTPRYLIKTRGQQVTLSCSPISGHRSVSWYQQTPGQGLQFLFEYFSETQRNKGNFPGRFSGRQFSNSRSEMNVSTLELGDSALYLCASSIYRGNYEQYFGPGTRLTVT.

V gene TRBV28 combines with J gene TRBJ2-5, with 10 bases identical to TRBD1. Looked up from germline, CDR1 is MDHEN and CDR2 is SYDVKM. J lost 4 bases, V lost 5 bases, and 13 bases had no gene match. The CDR3 consists of 17 residues. The CDR3 here is CASSTETGGALIETQYF. The CDR3 DNA follows: TGTGCCAGCAGTACAGAGACAGGGGGCGCGTTAATAGAGACCCAGTACTTC.

This clone was observed once. The chain combines TRBV5-4 with TRBJ2-1; TRBD2 aligns across 7 bases. Germline trimming cut 0 bases from V and 8 bases from J; bases unmatched to any gene: 5. The CDR3 has 14 residues. Germline lookup yields CDR1 SGHNT and CDR2 YYREEE (reference sequence). The CDR3 DNA follows: TGTGCCAGCAGCTTGGGGGGGGGTGCCGATGAGCAGTTCTTC. Protein product: CASSLGGGADEQFF.

The rearrangement joins TRBV2 to TRBJ2-1, with TRBD2 matching 7 bases. CDR1 is SNHLY and CDR2 is FYNNEI in the germline V gene. The V gene end was trimmed by 2 bases and the J gene end by 1 base; junction bases not matched to a gene: 2. The CDR3 runs 15 residues. CDR3 in DNA: TGTGCCAGCAGTGAAAGGGAGGGATCCTACAATGAGCAGTTCTTC. Amino acids: CASSEREGSYNEQFF.

J is TRBJ2-3 and V is TRBV4-1, with 13 bases aligning to TRBD2. This CDR3 has 17 residues. With 0 bases clipped from V and 6 bases from J, the junction kept 6 bases outside the gene matches. Germline-derived CDR1 and CDR2 are MGHRA and YSYEKL. The CDR3 region has the DNA TGCGCCAGCAGCCAAGATGGACTAGCGGGGGTTGGGGATACGCAGTATTTT. This sequence encodes CASSQDGLAGVGDTQYF.

The rearrangement joins TRBV9 to TRBJ2-1; possibly TRBD2 for D (5 bases). V lost 2 bases, J lost 6 bases, and 9 bases lay in between. The germline V gene has CDR1 SGDLS and CDR2 YYNGEE. The CDR3 consists of 13 residues. CDR3 DNA: TGTGCCAGCAGCGTCGGACTCGCCAATGAGCAGTTCTTC. Translating it yields CASSVGLANEQFF.